This T cell receptor (beta chain) was identified during a study of vaccination and CD4 T cells after COVID-19. Documented treatment: roughly 11-day PBMC culture with coronavirus spike peptide pools or control peptides (ViraFEST assay). The study, taken as a whole, reports: Apart from involving relatively few convalescent patients, the work omitted early post-infection timepoints.

Concerning this clonotype itself: Its target is not known.

Sequence data for DNA of cultured CD4+ T cells were generated by the Oncomine TCR Beta short-read assay. TCRdb recomputed calls from the PCR reads with MiXCR, one row per CDR3 protein. In the table there are more than 15,000 distinct CDR3 sequences, 45% to 65% of which are singletons. This CDR3 comprises 17 residues. The V gene end was trimmed by 4 bases and the J gene end by 0 bases; junction bases not matched to a gene: 8. Germline loops: CDR1 KGHDR, CDR2 SFDVKD. The source is a human donor who had recovered from COVID-19. This rearrangement joins TRBV24-1 to TRBJ2-3; 8 positions match TRBD2. The sample comprised CD4+ T cells from blood, cultured in vitro. CDR3 loop: CATSDQKPSGSTDTQYF. The CDR3 DNA follows: TGTGCCACCAGTGACCAGAAGCCTAGCGGGAGCACAGATACGCAGTATTTT.